Listed below are T cell receptor beta chains from one sample, sequenced in a study of early T cells in non-severe SARS-CoV-2 infection. TCRdb re-derived calls from the 5' RACE reads in MiXCR, one entry per CDR3 protein. This table has 70,000 to 90,000 distinct CDR3 sequences, around 11% appearing once. Material: whole blood. The receptors come from an adult who was a healthcare worker with PCR-confirmed SARS-CoV-2 infection or an uninfected control (not recorded which). Both conserved end residues are trimmed from each CDR3. The order of the fields is V gene, J gene, CDR3 protein.

V gene: TRBV2; J gene: TRBJ1-1; CDR3 protein: ASSEMRQVELRAF
V gene: TRBV6-1; J gene: TRBJ2-6; CDR3 protein: ASSETATGANVLT
V gene: TRBV3-1; J gene: TRBJ2-1; CDR3 protein: ASSHRTPSDEQF
V gene: TRBV6-2/TRBV6-3; J gene: TRBJ2-7; CDR3 protein: ASSTGRYPYEQY
V gene: TRBV29-1; J gene: TRBJ1-3; CDR3 protein: SVDDGAPGQGGNTIY
V gene: TRBV5-1; J gene: TRBJ2-2; CDR3 protein: ASSLISAGNTGELF
V gene: TRBV27; J gene: TRBJ1-1; CDR3 protein: ASSLTRGLNTEAF
V gene: TRBV6-2/TRBV6-3; J gene: TRBJ1-2; CDR3 protein: ASSRGQDFGYT
V gene: TRBV12-3/TRBV12-4; J gene: TRBJ1-4; CDR3 protein: ASSLGQRATNEKLF
V gene: TRBV10-2; J gene: TRBJ2-7; CDR3 protein: ASSESTRHAEQY
V gene: TRBV1; J gene: TRBJ2-5; CDR3 protein: TSSRSRTECAETQY
V gene: TRBV24-1; J gene: TRBJ1-5; CDR3 protein: ATAGTPSNQPQH
V gene: TRBV11-2; J gene: TRBJ2-1; CDR3 protein: ASTVKGGAYNEQF
V gene: TRBV7-9; J gene: TRBJ2-1; CDR3 protein: ASSPPGYEQF
V gene: TRBV20-1; J gene: TRBJ1-2; CDR3 protein: SASQKAYYGYT
V gene: TRBV18; J gene: TRBJ2-7; CDR3 protein: ASSPGTAIYEQY
V gene: TRBV12-3/TRBV12-4; J gene: TRBJ1-4; CDR3 protein: ASSLQGERGKLF
V gene: TRBV20-1; J gene: TRBJ2-7; CDR3 protein: SARGPSGDLYEQY
V gene: TRBV12-3/TRBV12-4; J gene: TRBJ2-2; CDR3 protein: ASSPTGGENTGELF
V gene: TRBV20-1; J gene: TRBJ2-7; CDR3 protein: SARDTQGKSYEQY
V gene: TRBV19; J gene: TRBJ1-5; CDR3 protein: ASSLSDVSFQPQH
V gene: TRBV10-3; J gene: TRBJ2-1; CDR3 protein: AIRSPSGGLNEQF
V gene: TRBV2; J gene: TRBJ1-1; CDR3 protein: AEGTSVAF
V gene: TRBV11-2; J gene: TRBJ2-7; CDR3 protein: ASSRLGLAVYEQY
V gene: TRBV6-6; J gene: TRBJ1-2; CDR3 protein: ASGTGDYGYT
V gene: TRBV7-2; J gene: TRBJ2-5; CDR3 protein: ASSRAAAQETQY
V gene: TRBV7-8; J gene: TRBJ2-4; CDR3 protein: ASSLGANIAKNIQY
V gene: TRBV7-2; J gene: TRBJ1-6; CDR3 protein: ASSLVAGLNSPLH
V gene: TRBV7-8; J gene: TRBJ1-1; CDR3 protein: ASSKGTGYTEAF
V gene: TRBV9; J gene: TRBJ2-1; CDR3 protein: ASSVVAGGQNEQF
V gene: TRBV3-1; J gene: TRBJ2-2; CDR3 protein: ASSRDLNTGELF
V gene: TRBV6-5; J gene: TRBJ2-2; CDR3 protein: ASSRQGHTGELF
V gene: TRBV2; J gene: TRBJ1-5; CDR3 protein: ASSTGTGNQPQH
V gene: TRBV25-1; J gene: TRBJ1-2; CDR3 protein: ASSGQEGGFGYT
V gene: TRBV12-3/TRBV12-4; J gene: TRBJ2-3; CDR3 protein: ASSEPSRGDTQY
V gene: TRBV13; J gene: TRBJ2-7; CDR3 protein: ASSPSETSGVEQY
V gene: TRBV11-3; J gene: TRBJ2-7; CDR3 protein: ASSLDRDREQY
V gene: TRBV7-2; J gene: TRBJ2-1; CDR3 protein: ASSPHSGRSYNEQF
V gene: TRBV19; J gene: TRBJ1-1; CDR3 protein: ASHFGGKAF
V gene: TRBV14; J gene: TRBJ1-6; CDR3 protein: ASSQYRDRGNSPLH
V gene: TRBV29-1; J gene: TRBJ2-2; CDR3 protein: SVVGETGELF
V gene: TRBV7-3; J gene: TRBJ2-1; CDR3 protein: ASSAGQVYNEQF
V gene: TRBV4-2; J gene: TRBJ2-5; CDR3 protein: ASSQDGGEGQETQY
V gene: TRBV3-1; J gene: TRBJ2-6; CDR3 protein: ASSRSSGANVLT
V gene: TRBV9; J gene: TRBJ2-5; CDR3 protein: ASSPYSGGRETQY
V gene: TRBV30; J gene: TRBJ1-3; CDR3 protein: AWSAQIPSGNTIY
V gene: TRBV5-1; J gene: TRBJ2-5; CDR3 protein: ASSGEETQY
V gene: TRBV29-1; J gene: TRBJ1-1; CDR3 protein: SVRGLANTEAF
V gene: TRBV5-5; J gene: TRBJ1-2; CDR3 protein: ASSLSSGRDYGYT
V gene: TRBV5-5; J gene: TRBJ2-1; CDR3 protein: ASSLDPGTSGSNEQF
V gene: TRBV7-3; J gene: TRBJ2-3; CDR3 protein: ASSRTGGTDTQY
V gene: TRBV11-1; J gene: TRBJ2-3; CDR3 protein: ASSTGTPDTQY
V gene: TRBV5-1; J gene: TRBJ2-1; CDR3 protein: ASSLSISYNEQF
V gene: TRBV2; J gene: TRBJ2-2; CDR3 protein: ASRGRTGGRTGELF
V gene: TRBV5-4; J gene: TRBJ2-3; CDR3 protein: ASSLGSDTQY
V gene: TRBV6-5; J gene: TRBJ2-1; CDR3 protein: ASSYSTLDSSYNEQF
V gene: TRBV27; J gene: TRBJ2-3; CDR3 protein: ASQHAGRITDTQY
V gene: TRBV7-2; J gene: TRBJ2-2; CDR3 protein: ASPASGASNTGELF